The 18 T cell receptor beta chains below were found in one sample sequenced in a study of blood T cell repertoires in COVID-19. Some clones are missing from TCRdb's copy, which holds only in-frame ones; the method was immunoSEQ multiplex PCR. The table includes a few hundred thousand clones, 82% detected once. The sequenced sample was peripheral blood. The receptors stem from a woman between 18 and 29 years old with acute or convalescent COVID-19.

The rearrangement joins TRBV12-3 or TRBV12-4 to TRBJ2-2, with D uncertain. The CDR3 consists of 13 residues. V gave up 5 bases and J gave up 5 bases, with 9 bases separating them. The CDR3 DNA reads TGTGCCAGCAGTACTATAGTGACCGGGGAGCTGTTTTTT. It is translated as CASSTIVTGELFF.

V gene TRBV11-2 combines with J gene TRBJ2-3; 9 bases align to TRBD2. This CDR3 spans 16 amino acids. CDR1 SGHAT and CDR2 FQNNGV come from the germline V gene. J was trimmed by 5 bases and V by 3 bases; bases with no gene match: 9. The CDR3 coding sequence is TGTGCCAGCAGCTTCCCCCGGACTAGCGATAAAGATACGCAGTATTTT. Translation: CASSFPRTSDKDTQYF.

This sequence joins TRBV12-5 and TRBJ2-7, with 8 bases fitting TRBD2. Germline assignment: CDR1 LGHNT and CDR2 FRNRAP. The trim removed 1 base at V and 5 bases at J, leaving 4 bases unmatched. The CDR3 covers 14 residues. In nucleotides, the CDR3 is TGTGCTAGTGGTTTGGGCGGGAGGTATGACGAGCAGTACTTC. Protein: CASGLGGRYDEQYF.

The chain couples TRBV6-2 or TRBV6-3 to TRBJ1-2; maybe TRBD1 (5 bases). V gave up 4 bases and J gave up 2 bases, with 20 bases separating them. Germline V lookup: CDR1 MNHEY, CDR2 SVGEGT. The CDR3 spans 17 residues. For the CDR3, the DNA is TGTGCCAGCAGTTCCGATCCGAACAGGCTACCCAACTATGGCTACACCTTC. Translated, it gives CASSSDPNRLPNYGYTF.

The chain uses TRBV5-4 and TRBJ1-3, with 7 bases fitting TRBD1. The germline V gene encodes CDR1 SGHNT and CDR2 YYREEE (reference sequence). Trimming removed 4 bases from V and 4 bases from J; junction bases left unmatched: 2. The CDR3 loop spans 13 amino acids. In DNA form, the CDR3 reads TGTGCCAGCAGCGACAGGGTCGGAAACACCATATATTTT. It specifies CASSDRVGNTIYF.

With respect to this clone: Within the sample, other DNA sequences also encode this same CDR3. V gene TRBV27 combines with J gene TRBJ2-7, with a tentative D call TRBD1 (6 bases). This CDR3 has 14 amino acids. Germline V gene data show CDR1 as MNHEY and CDR2 as SMNVEV (reference sequence). V was trimmed by 0 bases and J by 2 bases, leaving 8 bases between them. The CDR3 is CASSLSTGTYEQYF. The CDR3 bases are TGTGCCAGCAGTTTATCTACAGGGACCTACGAGCAGTACTTC.

The rearrangement joins TRBV7-9 to TRBJ2-7, with D maybe TRBD1 (6 bases). V was trimmed by 5 bases and J by 5 bases, leaving 19 bases between them. This CDR3 spans 15 amino acids. Germline assignment: CDR1 SEHNR and CDR2 FQNEAQ (reference sequence). CDR3 nucleotide sequence: TGTGCCAGCAGCCCCGGGACATCGAGTATCCACGAGCAGTACTTC. It encodes CASSPGTSSIHEQYF.

Only a few counts were recorded for this clone. This chain links TRBV24-1 with TRBJ2-1, with D possibly being TRBD2 (6 bases). The V gene's germline CDR1 is KGHDR and CDR2 SFDVKD. The V gene lost 1 base and the J gene lost 3 bases, with 15 bases spanning the gap. The CDR3 totals 17 residues. CDR3 nucleotides: TGTGCCACCAGTGATTTTCTTAGTGCGGGGAACTACAATGAGCAGTTCTTC. Translation: CATSDFLSAGNYNEQFF.

This clone was seen only a few times. This sequence joins TRBV19 and TRBJ1-5; 9 nucleotides match TRBD1. The CDR3 consists of 16 residues. With 6 bases clipped from V and 7 bases from J, the junction kept 13 bases outside the gene matches. Germline V lookup: CDR1 LNHDA, CDR2 SQIVND (reference sequence). The CDR3 region is CASSHPGQGSNQPQHF. The CDR3, as DNA: TGTGCCAGTAGCCATCCGGGACAGGGAAGTAACCAGCCCCAGCATTTT.

This chain connects TRBV2 to TRBJ2-6, with unresolved D. Trimming left V 6 bases short and J 1 base short, with 4 bases between. The germline CDR1 and CDR2 sequences are SNHLY and FYNNEI. The CDR3 is 13 amino acids. CDR3 region: CASSESGANVLTF. The CDR3, as DNA: TGTGCCAGCAGCGAGTCTGGGGCCAACGTCCTGACTTTC.

The gene calls are TRBV18 and TRBJ2-7, with 8 bases aligning to TRBD1. V lost 2 bases to trimming and J lost 2 bases; unmatched junction nucleotides: 8. Germline-derived CDR1 and CDR2 are KGHSH and LQKENI. This CDR3 contains 16 residues. Here the CDR3 DNA reads TGTGCCAGCTCACCAATCACAGGGGGAGGCACCTACGAGCAGTACTTC. It is translated as CASSPITGGGTYEQYF.

This sequence joins TRBV12-3 or TRBV12-4 and TRBJ2-7; D is possibly TRBD2 (5 bases). The CDR3 covers 12 residues. The V end was cut by 6 bases, the J end by 7 bases, with 13 bases between. The CDR3 region has the DNA TGTGCCAGCAGCCGGGCCCCGGGGGAGCAGTACTTC. Its translation is CASSRAPGEQYF.

A few counts support this clone. The rearrangement uses TRBV7-8 and TRBJ1-1, with D possibly TRBD1 on 6 matching bases. Germline V gives CDR1 SGHVS, CDR2 FQNEAQ. V was cut by 4 bases and J by 0 bases, with 18 bases left in between. This CDR3 is built from 17 residues. The CDR3: CASSSQDGTPMNTEAFF. As DNA, the CDR3 is TGTGCCAGCAGCTCCCAAGACGGGACACCCATGAACACTGAAGCTTTCTTT.

The chain joins TRBV29-1 to TRBJ1-2; D remains ambiguous. Germline CDR1 SQVTM, CDR2 ANQGSEA. The CDR3 totals 12 residues. Between the trimmed V and J ends, which lost 2 bases and 4 bases, there was a span of 8 bases. In nucleotides, the CDR3 is TGCAGCGTTGAAACTGCTCCCTATGGCTACACCTTC. Translated, it gives CSVETAPYGYTF.

The chain employs TRBV7-3 and TRBJ2-1; 9 bases are a match to TRBD2. Trimming cost V 5 bases and J 7 bases; bases outside gene matches: 3. The CDR3 is made up of 13 amino acids. Looked up from germline, CDR1 is SGHTA and CDR2 is FQGTGA. CDR3 region: CASSTGLANEQFF. CDR3 sequence (DNA): TGTGCCAGCAGCACGGGACTAGCAAATGAGCAGTTCTTC.

V usage is TRBV29-1 and J usage is TRBJ2-7; D is undetermined. The germline V gene encodes CDR1 SQVTM and CDR2 ANQGSEA. The CDR3 sequence is 11 residues long. The ends were cut back, 0 bases at V and 9 bases at J, with 9 bases in the middle. CDR3 sequence reads: CSVEDLSVQYF. As DNA, the CDR3 is TGCAGCGTTGAAGATCTAAGCGTGCAGTACTTC.

The chain joins TRBV18 to TRBJ2-1; D unresolved. Germline V gene data show CDR1 as KGHSH and CDR2 as LQKENI. This CDR3 is built from 15 residues. Trimming took off 3 bases at V and 1 base at J, with 10 bases between the two ends. The CDR3: CASSPEVASYNEQFF. CDR3 nucleotides: TGTGCCAGCTCACCTGAGGTAGCTTCCTACAATGAGCAGTTCTTC.

In its sample, this clone was seen once. The V call is TRBV13, the J call TRBJ2-7; tentative D call: TRBD1 (6 bases). V gave up 4 bases and J gave up 5 bases, with 9 bases separating them. From germline, CDR1 is PRHDT and CDR2 FYEKMQ (reference sequence). This CDR3 has 12 amino acids. The CDR3 nucleotides read TGTGCCAGCAGCTCGTACAGGGACGAGCAGTACTTC. It translates to CASSSYRDEQYF.